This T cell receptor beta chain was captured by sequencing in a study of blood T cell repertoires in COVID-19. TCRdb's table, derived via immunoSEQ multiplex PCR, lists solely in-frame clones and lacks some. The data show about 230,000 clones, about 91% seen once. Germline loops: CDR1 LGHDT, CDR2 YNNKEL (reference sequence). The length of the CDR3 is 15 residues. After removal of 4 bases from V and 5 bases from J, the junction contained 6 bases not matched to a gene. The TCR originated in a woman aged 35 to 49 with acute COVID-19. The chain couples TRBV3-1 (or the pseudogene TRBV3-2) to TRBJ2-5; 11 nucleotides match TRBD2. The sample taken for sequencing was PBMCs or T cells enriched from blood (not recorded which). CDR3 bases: TGTGCCAGCAGCCGTAGCGGGGGGGCTCCGGAGACCCAGTACTTC. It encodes CASSRSGGAPETQYF.